The T cell receptor beta chain under discussion was sequenced for a study of blood T cells in healthy people across ages. Together with a sample-barcoded 5' primer, a J-beta primer mix was included in a second PCR lasting about 7 to 12 cycles. TCRdb analysed the 5' RACE reads with MiXCR anew, one entry per CDR3 protein. Here the sample spans roughly 800,000 distinct CDR3 sequences, 58% being singletons. The CDR3 sequence is 13 residues long. V dropped 5 bases and J dropped 9 bases, with 13 bases sitting between them. Germline V CDR1 and CDR2: KGHDR, SFDVKD. This chain uses TRBV24-1 with TRBJ2-1, with D unclear. The receptor comes from a man younger than 40 in good health. Material for sequencing was blood. CDR3 residues: CATSVSPRSEQFF. CDR3 bases: TGTGCCACCAGTGTCTCCCCCAGGAGTGAGCAGTTCTTC.